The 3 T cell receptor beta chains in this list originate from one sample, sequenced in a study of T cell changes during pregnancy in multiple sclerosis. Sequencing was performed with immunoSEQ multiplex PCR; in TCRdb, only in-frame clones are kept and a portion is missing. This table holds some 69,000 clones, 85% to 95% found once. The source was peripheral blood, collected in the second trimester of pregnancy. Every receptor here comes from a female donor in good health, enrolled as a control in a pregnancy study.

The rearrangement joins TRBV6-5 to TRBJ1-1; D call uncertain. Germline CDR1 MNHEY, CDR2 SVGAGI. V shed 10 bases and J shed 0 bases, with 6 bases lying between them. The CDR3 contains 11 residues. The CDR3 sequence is CATLLNTEAFF. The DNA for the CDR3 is TGTGCCACCTTATTGAACACTGAAGCTTTCTTT.

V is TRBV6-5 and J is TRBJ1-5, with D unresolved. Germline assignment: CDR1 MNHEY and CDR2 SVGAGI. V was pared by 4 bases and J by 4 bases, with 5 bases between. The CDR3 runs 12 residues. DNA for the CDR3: TGTGCCAGCAGTTCCCTTAATCAGCCCCAGCATTTT. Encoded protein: CASSSLNQPQHF.

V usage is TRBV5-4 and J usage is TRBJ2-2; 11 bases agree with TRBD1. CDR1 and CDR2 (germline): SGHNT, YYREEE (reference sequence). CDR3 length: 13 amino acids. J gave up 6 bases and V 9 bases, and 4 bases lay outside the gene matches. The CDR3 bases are TGTGCCACTGGGACAGGGGGTCCCGGGGAGCTGTTTTTT. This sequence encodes CATGTGGPGELFF.